These 13 T cell receptor beta chains originate from one sample sequenced in a study of preoperative IRX-2 immunotherapy in early breast cancer. Assay: immunoSEQ multiplex PCR; the TCRdb copy retains only in-frame clones and omits some. The table includes fewer than 4,000 clones, around 79% detected once. Treatment noted: preoperative locoregional IRX-2 cytokine immunotherapy. Here the sequenced sample was tumor tissue, taken after IRX-2 immunotherapy. The source is a human donor with breast cancer.

V is TRBV6-8 and J is TRBJ2-3; TRBD2 agrees at 9 bases. The germline V gene encodes CDR1 MNHGY and CDR2 SAAAGT. V lost 5 bases, J lost 3 bases, and 3 bases stayed unmatched. CDR3 length: 14 residues. CDR3 residues: CASSDAGGTDTQYF. The CDR3 nucleotides are TGTGCCAGCAGTGACGCGGGGGGGACAGATACGCAGTATTTT.

The gene calls are TRBV28 and TRBJ1-2, with D uncertain. The CDR3 sequence is 13 residues long. V was trimmed by 6 bases and J by 8 bases, leaving 16 bases between them. Germline CDR1 and CDR2: MDHEN and SYDVKM. The CDR3 sequence is CASRSDPQSGYTF. The CDR3 DNA reads TGTGCCAGCAGGTCGGACCCCCAGAGCGGCTACACCTTC.

This rearrangement joins TRBV6-8 to TRBJ2-7, with 9 bases matching TRBD2. The CDR3 length is 14 residues. The germline V gene encodes CDR1 MNHGY and CDR2 SAAAGT. Trimming removed 6 bases from V and 4 bases from J; junction bases left unmatched: 7. The CDR3 is CASSQTSGGYEQYF. The CDR3 DNA reads TGTGCCAGCAGCCAGACTAGCGGCGGGTACGAGCAGTACTTC.

The chain carries TRBV30 and TRBJ1-1; 9 bases align to TRBD1. The CDR3 spans 13 residues. Germline values: CDR1 GTSNPN, CDR2 SVGIG (reference sequence). The ends lost 4 bases at V and 6 bases at J; junction bases unmatched: 6. CDR3 in DNA: TGTGCCTGGAAAAGACAGGGGGGTCCTGAAGCTTTCTTT. Encoded protein: CAWKRQGGPEAFF.

V is TRBV6-8 and J is TRBJ2-2; the D is unclear. Germline V lookup: CDR1 MNHGY, CDR2 SAAAGT. The CDR3 totals 14 residues. V lost 4 bases and J lost 3, with 9 bases in between. The CDR3 DNA is TGTGCCAGCAGTTCGGCCAGATACACCGGGGAGCTGTTTTTT. Amino acid sequence: CASSSARYTGELFF.

This chain connects TRBV23-1 to TRBJ1-2, with D hard to call. TRBV23-1 counts as an open reading frame of uncertain function. V was trimmed by 6 bases and J by 0 bases, leaving 8 bases between them. The CDR3 has 13 residues. The CDR3 spells CASSRPTNYGYTF. CDR3 nucleotides: TGCGCCAGCAGCCGACCCACTAACTATGGCTACACCTTC.

The chain has TRBV30 and TRBJ2-7; 11 nucleotides match TRBD1. The germline CDR1 and CDR2 sequences are GTSNPN and SVGIG (reference sequence). V lost 5 bases, J lost 3 bases, and 9 bases stayed unmatched. This CDR3 is 15 amino acids long. In nucleotides, the CDR3 is TGTGCCTGGGGATCCGGGACAGGGGGGCTCTACGAGCAGTACTTC. Its protein is CAWGSGTGGLYEQYF.

The chain carries TRBV11-3 and TRBJ1-3; 7 bases are shared with TRBD1. V shed 7 bases and J 0 bases; nucleotides not matched to a gene: 3. Germline V gene sequence: CDR1 SGHNT, CDR2 YENEEA. This CDR3 has 14 amino acids. CDR3 protein: CASNRQGSGNTIYF. The CDR3 DNA follows: TGTGCCAGCAACAGACAGGGCTCTGGAAACACCATATATTTT.

This clone was seen once. The V call is TRBV7-2, the J call TRBJ2-1; 11 bases fit TRBD2. The trim removed 5 bases at V and 2 bases at J, leaving 2 bases unmatched. The CDR3 extends over 15 amino acids. Per the germline V gene, CDR1 is SGHTA and CDR2 is FQGNSA. The CDR3 nucleotides are TGTGCCAGCAGCCAGGGACTAGCGGCCTACAATGAGCAGTTCTTC. Translating it yields CASSQGLAAYNEQFF.

This clone has a single count. The chain joins TRBV11-3 to TRBJ2-7, with 9 bases matching TRBD1. In germline, CDR1 is SGHNT, CDR2 YENEEA. V shed 5 bases and J 5 bases; nucleotides not matched to a gene: 13. The CDR3 loop spans 16 amino acids. This CDR3 reads CASSITDRGLLNEQYF. The CDR3 coding sequence is TGTGCCAGCAGCATTACGGACAGGGGACTTTTAAACGAGCAGTACTTC.

In this sample, this clone turned up a few times. V usage is TRBV11-3 and J usage is TRBJ1-1, with TRBD1 matching 9 bases. Germline V lookup: CDR1 SGHNT, CDR2 YENEEA. Germline trimming cut 4 bases from V and 2 bases from J; bases unmatched to any gene: 5. CDR3 length equals 15 residues. This CDR3 is CASSWGTGRNTEAFF. Here the CDR3 DNA reads TGTGCCAGCAGCTGGGGGACAGGGCGRAACACTGAAGCTTTCTTT.

The chain recombines TRBV29-1 with TRBJ1-6; D is perhaps TRBD1 (5 bases). Trimming took 4 bases from V and 7 from J, leaving 8 bases between them. The CDR3 runs 12 residues. The germline V gene has CDR1 SQVTM and CDR2 ANQGSEA. Here the CDR3 DNA reads TGCAGCGTTGGCGGGGGAAATTCACCCCTCCACTTT. Encoded protein: CSVGGGNSPLHF.

V is TRBV28 and J is TRBJ2-1, with TRBD2 identical over 8 bases. Per the germline V gene, CDR1 is MDHEN and CDR2 is SYDVKM. There are 16 residues in the CDR3. Trimming removed 6 bases from V and 1 base from J; junction bases left unmatched: 8. CDR3: CASSPSKRESYNEQFF. CDR3 nucleotide sequence: TGTGCCAGCAGCCCCTCGAAGCGGGAGTCCTACAATGAGCAGTTCTTC.